Following are 3 T cell receptor beta chains from one sample sequenced in a study of blood T cell repertoires in COVID-19. This table comes from immunoSEQ multiplex PCR, and its TCRdb copy is limited to in-frame clones, with some not included. The repertoire holds roughly 370,000 clones, around 87% seen once, with 10% in the top ten. The source material was PBMCs or T cells enriched from blood (not recorded which). The receptor source for this set is a woman in her 50s who had recovered from COVID-19.

This sequence joins TRBV7-9 and TRBJ2-1; D uncertain. CDR1 is SEHNR, CDR2 FQNEAQ, per germline (reference sequence). This CDR3 has 12 residues. V shed 5 bases and J shed 8 bases, with 10 bases lying between them. CDR3 nucleotide sequence: TGTGCCAGCAGCCTAATCGCGGATGAGCAGTTCTTC. Its protein product is CASSLIADEQFF.

V and J are TRBV5-1 and TRBJ1-3, with 9 bases that match TRBD1. Germline CDR1 reads SGHRS; CDR2 reads YFSETQ. Germline trimming cut 4 bases from V and 7 bases from J; bases unmatched to any gene: 6. The CDR3 extends over 14 amino acids. CDR3 nucleotide sequence: TGCGCCAGCAGCCCGGGACAGGGATGGAACACCATATATTTT. Its translation is CASSPGQGWNTIYF.

This rearrangement joins TRBV5-1 to TRBJ1-4; D is unresolved. CDR3 length: 13 amino acids. Germline CDR1 and CDR2: SGHRS and YFSETQ. V lost 5 bases to trimming and J lost 0 bases, with 5 bases between them. This chain's CDR3 is CASSLATNEKLFF. CDR3 DNA: TGCGCCAGCAGTTTAGCAACTAATGAAAAACTGTTTTTT.